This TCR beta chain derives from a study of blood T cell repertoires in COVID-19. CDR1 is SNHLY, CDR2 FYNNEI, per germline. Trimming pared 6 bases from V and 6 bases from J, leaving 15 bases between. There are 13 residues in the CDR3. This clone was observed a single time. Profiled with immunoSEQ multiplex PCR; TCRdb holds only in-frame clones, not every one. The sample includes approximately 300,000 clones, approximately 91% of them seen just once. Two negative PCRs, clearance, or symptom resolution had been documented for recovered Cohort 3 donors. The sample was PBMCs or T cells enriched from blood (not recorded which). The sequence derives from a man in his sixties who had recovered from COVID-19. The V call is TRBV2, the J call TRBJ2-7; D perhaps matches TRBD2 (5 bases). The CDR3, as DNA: TGTGCCAGCAGGCGGATCTCGGCGGGCGAGCAGTACTTC. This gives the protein CASRRISAGEQYF.